What follows is one T cell receptor beta chain and its context. Its antigen remains unidentified. V lost 0 bases and J lost 1, with 18 bases in between. The CDR3 is 17 residues long. Germline V gives CDR1 DFQATT, CDR2 SNEGSKA (reference sequence). CD25-based Treg depletion was applied to purified naive CD4+ T cells. Each CDR3 protein is one row after TCRdb ran MiXCR on the 5' RACE reads. The sample holds around 50,000 distinct CDR3 sequences, 17% seen once. Study-wide findings and caveats: Greatest tumor Treg TCR overlap was with tumor naive CD4+ cells.

Sequencing used naive CD4+ T cells sorted from blood. Subset meaning: naive CD4+ T cells, CD4+CD45RA+CD25-. The sequence was obtained from a female donor with breast cancer. The chain joins TRBV20-1 to TRBJ1-1, with D hard to call. CDR3 in amino acids: CSARDLRGAVQNTEAFF. The CDR3 nucleotides are TGCAGTGCTAGAGATCTGCGGGGAGCGGTGCAGAACACTGAAGCTTTCTTT.